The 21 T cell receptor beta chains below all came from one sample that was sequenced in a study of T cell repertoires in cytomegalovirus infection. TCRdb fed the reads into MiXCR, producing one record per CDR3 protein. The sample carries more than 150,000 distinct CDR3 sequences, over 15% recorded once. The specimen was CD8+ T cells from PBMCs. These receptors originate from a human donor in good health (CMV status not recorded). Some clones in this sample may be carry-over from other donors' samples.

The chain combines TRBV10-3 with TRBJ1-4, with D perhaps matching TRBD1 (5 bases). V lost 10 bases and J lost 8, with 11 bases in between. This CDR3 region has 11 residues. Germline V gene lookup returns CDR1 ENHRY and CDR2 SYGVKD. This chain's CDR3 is CATKRDEKLFF. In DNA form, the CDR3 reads TGTGCCACCAAGAGGGACGAAAAACTGTTTTTT.

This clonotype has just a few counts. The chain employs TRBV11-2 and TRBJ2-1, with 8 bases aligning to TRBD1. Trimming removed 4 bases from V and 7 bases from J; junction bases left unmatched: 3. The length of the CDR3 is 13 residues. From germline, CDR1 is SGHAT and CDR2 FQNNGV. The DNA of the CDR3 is TGTGCCAGCAGCTGGACAGGGAAGAATGAGCAGTTCTTC. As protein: CASSWTGKNEQFF.

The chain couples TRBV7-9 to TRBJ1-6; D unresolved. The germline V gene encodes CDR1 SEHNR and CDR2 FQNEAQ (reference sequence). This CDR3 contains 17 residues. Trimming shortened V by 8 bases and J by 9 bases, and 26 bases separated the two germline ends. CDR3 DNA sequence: TGTGCCAGCGGATCGGGAAGTCCGGGCGGGTTGAGTTCACCCCTCCACTTT. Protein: CASGSGSPGGLSSPLHF.

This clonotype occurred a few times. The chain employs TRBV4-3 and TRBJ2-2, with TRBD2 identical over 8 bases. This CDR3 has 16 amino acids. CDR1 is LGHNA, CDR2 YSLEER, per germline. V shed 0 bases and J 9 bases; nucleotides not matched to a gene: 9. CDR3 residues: CASSQDLGLETRELFF. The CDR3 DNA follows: TGCGCCAGCAGCCAAGATCTGGGACTAGAGACCCGGGAGCTGTTTTTT.

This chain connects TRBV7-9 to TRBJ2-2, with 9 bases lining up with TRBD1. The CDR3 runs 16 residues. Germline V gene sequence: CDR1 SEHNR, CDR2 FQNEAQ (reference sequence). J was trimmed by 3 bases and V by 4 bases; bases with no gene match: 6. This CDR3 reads CASSYDRGFDTGELFF. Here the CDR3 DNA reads TGTGCCAGCAGCTACGACAGGGGGTTTGACACCGGGGAGCTGTTTTTT.

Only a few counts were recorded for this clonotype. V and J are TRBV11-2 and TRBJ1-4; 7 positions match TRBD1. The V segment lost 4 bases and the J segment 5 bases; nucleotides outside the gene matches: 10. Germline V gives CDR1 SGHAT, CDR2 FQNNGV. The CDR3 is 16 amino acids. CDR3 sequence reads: CASSSAPPRGNEKLFF. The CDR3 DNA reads TGTGCCAGCAGCTCAGCCCCCCCCAGGGGGAATGAAAAACTGTTTTTT.

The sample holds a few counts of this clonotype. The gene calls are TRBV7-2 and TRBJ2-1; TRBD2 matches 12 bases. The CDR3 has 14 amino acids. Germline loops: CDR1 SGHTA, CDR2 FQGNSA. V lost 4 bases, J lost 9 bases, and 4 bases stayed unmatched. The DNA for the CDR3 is TGTGCCAGCAGCTCTAGCGGGAGGGCCGGTGAGCAGTTCTTC. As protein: CASSSSGRAGEQFF.

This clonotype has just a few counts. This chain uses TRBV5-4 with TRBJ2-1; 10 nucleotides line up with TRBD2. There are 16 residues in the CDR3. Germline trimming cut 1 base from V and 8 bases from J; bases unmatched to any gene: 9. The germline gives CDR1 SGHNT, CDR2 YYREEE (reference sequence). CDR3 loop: CASSLRALAGDDEQFF. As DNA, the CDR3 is TGTGCCAGCAGCTTGAGAGCGCTAGCGGGAGATGATGAGCAGTTCTTC.

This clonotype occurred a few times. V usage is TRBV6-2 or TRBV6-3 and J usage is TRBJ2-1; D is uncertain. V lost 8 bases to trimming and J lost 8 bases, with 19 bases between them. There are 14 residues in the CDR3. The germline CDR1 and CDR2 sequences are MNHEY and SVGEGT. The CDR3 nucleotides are TGTGCCAGCGGGCATAACGGGCCAATAGATGAGCAGTTCTTC. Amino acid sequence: CASGHNGPIDEQFF.

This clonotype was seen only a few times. The CDR3: CASSPDSRIEAFF. The CDR3 DNA sequence: TGTGCCAGCAGTCCGGACAGCCGGATTGAAGCTTTCTTT. The J gene is TRBJ1-1, the V gene TRBV27; D is perhaps TRBD1 (6 bases). The V end was cut by 5 bases, the J end by 7 bases, with 14 bases between. The CDR3 extends over 13 amino acids. Germline V gives CDR1 MNHEY, CDR2 SMNVEV (reference sequence).

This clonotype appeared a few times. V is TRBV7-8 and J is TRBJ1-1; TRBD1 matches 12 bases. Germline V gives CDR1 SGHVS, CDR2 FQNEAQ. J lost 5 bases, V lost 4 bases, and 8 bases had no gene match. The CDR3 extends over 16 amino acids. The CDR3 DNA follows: TGTGCCAGCAGCTCCCGGGACAGGGGGCGCAAGACTGAAGCTTTCTTT. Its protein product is CASSSRDRGRKTEAFF.

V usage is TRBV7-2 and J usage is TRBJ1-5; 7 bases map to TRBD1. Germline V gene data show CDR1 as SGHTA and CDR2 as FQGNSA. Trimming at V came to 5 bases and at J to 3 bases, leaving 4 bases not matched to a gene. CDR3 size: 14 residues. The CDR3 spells CASSLGTVNQPQHF. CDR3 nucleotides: TGTGCCAGCAGCCTCGGGACAGTCAATCAGCCCCAGCATTTT.

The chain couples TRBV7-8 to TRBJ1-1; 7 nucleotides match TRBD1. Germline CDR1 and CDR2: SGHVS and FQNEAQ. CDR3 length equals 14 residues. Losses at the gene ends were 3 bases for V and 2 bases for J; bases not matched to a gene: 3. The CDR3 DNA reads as TGTGCCAGCAGCTTCAGGGGGTTCAACACTGAAGCTTTCTTT. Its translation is CASSFRGFNTEAFF.

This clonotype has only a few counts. The CDR3 loop reads CASTYGGGWSYEQYF. The CDR3 DNA follows: TGTGCCAGCACCTATGGGGGGGGGTGGTCGTACGAGCAGTACTTC. The V gene is TRBV7-8, the J gene TRBJ2-7, with 7 nucleotides matching TRBD2. The ends lost 7 bases at V and 4 bases at J; junction bases unmatched: 13. The CDR3 is made up of 15 amino acids. The V gene's germline CDR1 is SGHVS and CDR2 FQNEAQ.

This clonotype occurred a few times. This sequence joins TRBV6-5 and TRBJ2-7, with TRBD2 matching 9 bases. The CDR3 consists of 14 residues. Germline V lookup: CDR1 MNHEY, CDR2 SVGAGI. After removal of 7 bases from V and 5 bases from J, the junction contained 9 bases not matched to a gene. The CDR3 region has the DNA TGTGCCAGCACCCAGGGCGGGGGGGCAAACGAGCAGTACTTC. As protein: CASTQGGGANEQYF.

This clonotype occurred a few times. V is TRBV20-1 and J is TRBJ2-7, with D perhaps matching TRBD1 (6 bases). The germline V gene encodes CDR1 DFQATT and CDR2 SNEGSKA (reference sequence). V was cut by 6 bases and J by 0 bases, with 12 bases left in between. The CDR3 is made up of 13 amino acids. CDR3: CSAWGQSSYEQYF. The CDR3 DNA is TGCAGTGCATGGGGGCAGAGCTCCTACGAGCAGTACTTC.

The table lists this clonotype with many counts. Here the CDR3 reads CAWSLGGYEQYF. CDR3 coding DNA: TGTGCCTGGAGCCTAGGAGGATACGAGCAGTACTTC. The genes are TRBV30 and TRBJ2-7, with D maybe TRBD2 (5 bases). Germline V gene lookup returns CDR1 GTSNPN and CDR2 SVGIG (reference sequence). Trimming took off 3 bases at V and 4 bases at J, with 10 bases between the two ends. The CDR3 has 12 residues.

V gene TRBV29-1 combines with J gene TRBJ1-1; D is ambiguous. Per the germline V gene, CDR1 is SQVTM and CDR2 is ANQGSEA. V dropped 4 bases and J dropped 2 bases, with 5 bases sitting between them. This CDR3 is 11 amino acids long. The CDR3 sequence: CSVVKNTEAFF. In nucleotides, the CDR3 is TGCAGCGTTGTGAAAAACACTGAAGCTTTCTTT. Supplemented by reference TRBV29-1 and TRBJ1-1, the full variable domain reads SAVISQKPSRDICQRGTSLTIQCQVDSQVTMMFWYRQQPGQSLTLIATANQGSEATYESGFVIDKFPISRPNLTFSTLTVSNMSPEDSSIYLCSVVKNTEAFFGQGTRLTVV.

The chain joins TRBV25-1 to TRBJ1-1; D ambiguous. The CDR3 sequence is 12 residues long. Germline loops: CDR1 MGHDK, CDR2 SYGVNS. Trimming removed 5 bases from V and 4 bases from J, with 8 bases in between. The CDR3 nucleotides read TGTGCCAGCAGTCAATGGGGCACTGAAGCTTTCTTT. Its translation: CASSQWGTEAFF. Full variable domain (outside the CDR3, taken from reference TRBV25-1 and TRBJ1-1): EADIYQTPRYLVIGTGKKITLECSQTMGHDKMYWYQQDPGMELHLIHYSYGVNSTEKGDLSSESTVSRIRTEHFPLTLESARPSHTSQYLCASSQWGTEAFFGQGTRLTVV.

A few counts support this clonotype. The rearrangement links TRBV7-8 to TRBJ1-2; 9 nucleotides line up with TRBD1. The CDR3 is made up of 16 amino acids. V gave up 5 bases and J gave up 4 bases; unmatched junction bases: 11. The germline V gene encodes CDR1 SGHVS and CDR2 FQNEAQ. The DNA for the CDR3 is TGTGCCAGCAGCCTACAAGGGACAGGGAGGTTCTATGGCTACACCTTC. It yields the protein CASSLQGTGRFYGYTF.

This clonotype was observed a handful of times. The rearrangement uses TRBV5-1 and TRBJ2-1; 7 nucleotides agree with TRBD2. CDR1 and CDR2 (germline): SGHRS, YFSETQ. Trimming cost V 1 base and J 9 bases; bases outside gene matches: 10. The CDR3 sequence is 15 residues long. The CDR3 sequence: CASSLYSAGAGEQFF. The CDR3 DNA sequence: TGCGCCAGCAGCTTGTACTCGGCGGGAGCGGGTGAGCAGTTCTTC.